A selection of T cell receptor beta chains follows, all from one sample in a study of cytomegalovirus exposure and HLA in healthy donors. This table comes from immunoSEQ multiplex PCR, and its TCRdb copy is limited to in-frame clones, with some not included. The table lists some 260,000 clones, roughly 87% of them singletons. Sequenced input: PBMCs. The receptors were gathered from a man between 18 and 35 years old in good health and CMV-seropositive. The CDR3 runs from the conserved cysteine through the conserved F or W. The D gene is left open where the match is weak. Clone size is not always given. Where it is, it says once, few, many or a class for expanded clones.

length: 12
J: TRBJ1-2
D: NA
V: TRBV7-2
size: NA
CDR3: CASSNRADGYTF
DNA: TGTGCCAGCAGCAACAGGGCTGATGGCTACACCTTC

length: 15
J: TRBJ2-1
D: TRBD2
V: TRBV4-2
size: many
CDR3: CASSETSGRYNEQFF
DNA: TGTGCCAGCAGCGAGACTAGCGGGAGGTACAATGAGCAGTTCTTC

length: 15
J: TRBJ2-5
D: NA
V: TRBV7-9
size: NA
CDR3: CASSFSFAGQETQYF
DNA: TGTGCCAGCAGCTTTTCCTTTGCGGGACAAGAGACCCAGTACTTC

length: 13
J: TRBJ2-3
D: NA
V: TRBV18
size: NA
CDR3: CASSSVSTDTQYF
DNA: TGTGCCAGCTCATCGGTTAGCACAGATACGCAGTATTTT

length: 14
J: TRBJ1-1
D: NA
V: TRBV27
size: NA
CDR3: CASSPQGLGTEAFF
DNA: TGTGCCAGCAGTCCACAGGGTTTGGGCACTGAAGCTTTCTTT

length: 15
J: TRBJ1-2
D: NA
V: TRBV15
size: NA
CDR3: CATSVRGEIRYGYTF
DNA: TGTGCCACCAGCGTGAGAGGGGAGATACGCTATGGCTACACCTTC

length: 15
J: TRBJ2-3
D: TRBD2
V: TRBV18
size: NA
CDR3: CASSPTSGRADTQYF
DNA: TGTGCCAGCTCCCCGACTAGCGGGAGGGCGGATACGCAGTATTTT

length: 16
J: TRBJ2-4
D: TRBD2
V: TRBV18
size: NA
CDR3: CASSPVAGIAKNIQYF
DNA: TGTGCCAGCTCACCCGTAGCGGGAATAGCCAAAAACATTCAGTACTTC

length: 14
J: TRBJ2-2
D: NA
V: TRBV18
size: few
CDR3: CASSPRTLAGELFF
DNA: TGTGCCAGCTCACCCCGGACTCTGGCCGGGGAGCTGTTTTTT

length: 16
J: TRBJ1-3
D: NA
V: TRBV5-6
size: NA
CDR3: CASSIRRLVGGNTIYF
DNA: TGTGCCAGCAGCATAAGGCGGTTGGTCGGTGGAAACACCATATATTTT

length: 14
J: TRBJ1-4
D: NA
V: TRBV5-1
size: NA
CDR3: CASSLGQRNEKLFF
DNA: TGCGCCAGCAGCTTGGGACAGAGGAATGAAAAACTGTTTTTT